These T cell receptor beta chains were read from a single sample in a study of early T cells in non-severe SARS-CoV-2 infection. TCRdb re-analysed the 5' RACE reads in MiXCR, keeping a single row per CDR3 protein. The sample carries 53,000 or so distinct CDR3 sequences, over 7.5% recorded once. The sequenced sample consisted of whole blood. The source of these receptors is an adult who was a healthcare worker with PCR-confirmed SARS-CoV-2 infection or an uninfected control (not recorded which). CDR3s include the opening cysteine and the closing phenylalanine or tryptophan.

CDR3aa	j_gene	v_gene
CASSRDRGTSNYGYTF	TRBJ1-2	TRBV2
CASSPRDSSYEQYF	TRBJ2-7	TRBV7-6
CASSQFSGGTYNEQFF	TRBJ2-1	TRBV16
CASSQLGTGLNNEQFF	TRBJ2-1	TRBV14
CASRVPGQGADEQYF	TRBJ2-7	TRBV28
CASSSSGTTHNEQFF	TRBJ2-1	TRBV7-2
CASSRPGTAYGYTF	TRBJ1-2	TRBV14
CASSPEGCEKLFF	TRBJ1-4	TRBV10-1
CASSLRPSSTDTQYF	TRBJ2-3	TRBV11-2
CASSLPGRNTGELFF	TRBJ2-2	TRBV7-9
CASSLTGELKTQYF	TRBJ2-5	TRBV27
CASSSPEREGDEQYF	TRBJ2-7	TRBV7-9
CASSYSGDRGTDTQYF	TRBJ2-3	TRBV6-5
CASSLNIYRTEAFF	TRBJ1-1	TRBV27
CASSLERDYQETQYF	TRBJ2-5	TRBV7-2
CSVEVNEKLFF	TRBJ1-4	TRBV29-1
CASSQLAGNTGELFF	TRBJ2-2	TRBV3-1
CASSQGGASGSEADTQYF	TRBJ2-3	TRBV3-1
CASSLGRPEYTSRNNEQFF	TRBJ2-1	TRBV5-1
CASSTSAGGVYNEQFF	TRBJ2-1	TRBV6-5
CASSQDGSSYNEQFF	TRBJ2-1	TRBV3-1
CSVEWDIQYF	TRBJ2-4	TRBV29-1
CASSLTGTTSYEQYF	TRBJ2-7	TRBV27
CASSLGGQFTYEQYF	TRBJ2-7	TRBV12-3/TRBV12-4